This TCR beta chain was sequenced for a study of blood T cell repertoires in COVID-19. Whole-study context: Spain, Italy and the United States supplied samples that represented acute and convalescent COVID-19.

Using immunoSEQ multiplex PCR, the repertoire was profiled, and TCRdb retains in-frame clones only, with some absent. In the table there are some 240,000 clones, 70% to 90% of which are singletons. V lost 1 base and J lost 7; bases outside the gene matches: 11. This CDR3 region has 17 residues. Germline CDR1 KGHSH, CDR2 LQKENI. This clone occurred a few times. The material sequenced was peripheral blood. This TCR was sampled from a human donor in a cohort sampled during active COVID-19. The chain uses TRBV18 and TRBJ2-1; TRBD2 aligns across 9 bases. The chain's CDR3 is CASSPQVSGSMGNEQFF. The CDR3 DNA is TGTGCCAGCTCACCACAGGTTAGCGGGAGTATGGGGAATGAGCAGTTCTTC.